This T cell receptor (beta chain) was captured by sequencing in a study of Ad26.COV2.S vaccination and SARS-CoV-2 variants. Treatment denoted: roughly 20 received Ad26.COV2.S at low or high dose, single or two shots; a few received placebo; per-sample allocation not given. Material that was analyzed had been drawn on day 63 after the first vaccine or placebo injection. Clones were read by immunoSEQ multiplex PCR, and TCRdb kept only the in-frame ones, dropping some. Altogether about 500,000 clones are present, 80% to 90% being singletons, with the ten largest covering around 1.8%. CDR1 is SGHTA and CDR2 is FQGNSA in the germline V gene. V dropped 4 bases and J dropped 4 bases, with 10 bases sitting between them. There are 13 residues in the CDR3.

This TCR came from a person between 18 and 65 years old who received the Ad26.COV2.S COVID-19 vaccine or a placebo. Sequenced here: peripheral blood, sampled in a trial of Ad26.COV2.S vaccine versus placebo. V is TRBV7-2 and J is TRBJ1-1; D gene ambiguous. Here the CDR3 reads CASSSQPATEAFF. The CDR3 nucleotides are TGTGCCAGCAGCTCCCAGCCCGCCACTGAAGCTTTCTTT.